The entry that follows covers one TCR beta chain sequence. Its antigen remains unidentified. No much larger clone exists at a distance of one base, and base qualities are not known. The entire amount of isolated RNA was reverse transcribed using the High Capacity cDNA Reverse Transcription Kit, so the sequenced TCRB transcripts were expressed ones. Deep immunoSEQ sequencing was applied to naive, central memory and regulatory T cell samples, giving an average of approximately 3.8 million total reads per sample. After sorted cells were lysed in RLT buffer, RNA was extracted with DNase-treated RNeasy Micro or Mini kits, with the choice depending on cell number. Each cell subset was processed on its own to prevent cross-contamination, while patient and healthy donor samples were processed together. The immunoSEQ multiplex PCR was used to amplify TCRB sequences from cDNA, generating 87-bp fragments that spanned the CDR3 region. The amplicons were sequenced using the Illumina HiSeq platform. The original pipeline was this. Synthetic template baselines were used to correct PCR bias computationally, reads within Hamming distance 2 were collapsed together, and singletons that could not be merged were discarded. Reads were aligned to IMGT to assign V, D and J genes, CDR3 length, and insertions or deletions at six rearrangement sites. Within each subset, clonotype counts were normalized to sorted cell number, and only after that were true diversity and Gini coefficients computed with the tcR R package. The overlap coefficient, calculated on TCRB nucleotide sequences, was used to measure repertoire sharing. As a proxy for the pre-selection repertoire, out-of-frame TCRB sequences from naive cells were analyzed. TCRdb obtained this table from immuneACCESS and retained in-frame rearrangements with V and J assigned. These tables miss some clones; where compared with another copy, unresolved V genes account for less than half of the shortfall, and the remainder is unexplained. That table furnishes V, J and clone size, whereas the DNA furnished D and trimming. Counted in this sample were hundreds of thousands of clones; approximately 15% of them appeared once. Of the sample, 0.03% to 0.04% falls within the top ten clones.

Taken from the germline V gene (reference sequence), the CDR1 and CDR2 loops are GTSNPN and SVGIG. V was cut back by 4 bases and J by 5 bases, leaving a gap of 8 bases between them. Including cysteine and phenylalanine, the CDR3 has 11 amino acids. Only CDR3 DNA remains: 33 bases, in frame from the first base. The source of the sample is a study of beta chain features in type 1 diabetes (dated by TCRdb to 2016 to 2019). Regarding the complete study: Mean age, gender distribution, total cell number and subset yield were not different between patients and healthy donors. The study compared TCRB repertoires of sorted circulating CD4+ T cell subsets between recently diagnosed type 1 diabetes patients and matched healthy donors. Whereas all 30 or so donors provided naive and central memory subsets, regulatory and stem cell-like memory subsets were isolated from just 8 patients and roughly 8 healthy donors. A total of about 110 million sorted cells were examined across all samples, and the number of cells per subset was strongly correlated with RNA yield. The research as a whole found: At VDJ recombination sites, type 1 diabetes patients had fewer insertions and more deleted nucleotides, which implies abnormalities in thymic rearrangement. Because cDNA rather than genomic DNA was sequenced, highly expressing activated cells could have been over-represented, although no difference in activation and CD3 levels was found between groups. Shorter templates might be favored by PCR, yet because patient and control samples were amplified and corrected together, any such skew would affect both groups equally. Only small numbers of individuals were included in the HLA sub-analyses, which left unresolved whether HLA type had any influence on TCRB rearrangement. Naive, central memory and regulatory TCRB repertoires appeared to be more similar among patients than among healthy donors. Type 1 diabetes patients showed a moderate but significant shortening of TCRB CDR3 length in all four CD4+ subsets.

From each donor, a single peripheral blood sample of about 116 mL on average was drawn into heparinised tubes. A BD FACSAria II and a panel including CD45RO, CCR7, CD25, CD127, CD95 and CD27 were used to sort naive, central memory, regulatory and stem cell-like memory CD4+ T cells. Every sorted population had a purity above 95%. PBMCs were isolated right away by Lymphoprep density gradient centrifugation and were stained directly, without culture. So that batch effects would be minimized, each experiment stained and sorted samples in pairs, pairing one healthy donor with one patient. The sequenced sample consisted of naive CD4+ T cells from blood. Per the publication, the cell subset or site label means: true naive CD4+ T cells. The receptor's source is a man aged 30 to 45 in good health. Recombination joined TRBV30 with TRBJ1-2; the D gene assignment is ambiguous. The CDR3 reads CAWTASYGYTF. At the DNA level, the sequence is TGTGCCTGGACAGCTTCATATGGCTACACCTTC.